This T cell receptor beta chain stems from a study of cytomegalovirus exposure and HLA in healthy donors. Background on the study: The study's early data release held approximately 91 million unique TCRs from HLA-typed donors. Study-wide results and caveats: It was reported that TCR beta sequences correctly inferred the HLA-A and HLA-B alleles for most subjects. As confirmed in vitro, a few CMV-associated chains were specific for CMV antigens. Common viral pathogens seemed to be connected with several of the most significant clusters, according to a later analysis.

PCR employed 60 Vbeta and 13 Jbeta primers. Produced via immunoSEQ multiplex PCR; TCRdb's table is partial and in-frame only. The sample records about 87,000 clones, less than 80% being singletons. A remark on this clone: Its antigen is unidentified.

Trimming removed 5 bases from V and 2 bases from J; junction bases left unmatched: 5. CDR3 length equals 15 residues. The sequence was obtained from a man aged 25-40 years in good health and CMV-seropositive. Sequencing was done on a sample of PBMCs. This rearrangement joins TRBV23-1 to TRBJ2-3, with 9 bases matching TRBD1. TRBV23-1 is identified as an open reading frame with a role that is uncertain. The CDR3 DNA sequence: TGCGCCAGCAGTGGTGACAGGGGGAACACAGATACGCAGTATTTT. This translates into CASSGDRGNTDTQYF.